The 5 T cell receptor beta chains given below trace back to one sample, sequenced in a study of identical twins. A single record per CDR3 protein comes from TCRdb applying MiXCR to the 5' RACE reads. Among around 530,000 distinct CDR3 sequences listed, about 16% were seen once. The same sample was also studied in work on yellow fever vaccine responses in identical twins.

Sequencing input: CD4+ T cells sorted from blood. These receptors were collected from a young woman in good health.

Ten or more counts support this clonotype. The chain recombines TRBV20-1 with TRBJ2-1, with 7 bases aligning to TRBD1. Looked up from germline, CDR1 is DFQATT and CDR2 is SNEGSKA (reference sequence). The V gene end was trimmed by 5 bases and the J gene end by 4 bases; junction bases not matched to a gene: 8. The CDR3 covers 14 residues. CDR3 residues: CSAAQGDRYNEQFF. DNA of the CDR3: TGCAGTGCTGCTCAGGGGGACCGGTACAATGAGCAGTTCTTC.

This clonotype was seen more than once but under ten times. CDR3 sequence: CASSPQVNYGYTF. The CDR3 DNA reads TGTGCCAGCAGCCCACAGGTTAACTATGGCTACACCTTC. The genes are TRBV13 and TRBJ1-2; perhaps TRBD1 as D (5 bases). Germline V gene data show CDR1 as PRHDT and CDR2 as FYEKMQ (reference sequence). V lost 5 bases and J lost 1, with 8 bases in between. CDR3 length equals 13 residues.

The chain uses TRBV12-3 or TRBV12-4 and TRBJ1-1; 9 bases fit TRBD1. V was pared by 9 bases and J by 2 bases, with 7 bases of the junction left unmatched. CDR3 length: 14 residues. The CDR3 is CASQQGAYNTEAFF. CDR3 nucleotide sequence: TGTGCCAGTCAACAGGGGGCCTATAACACTGAAGCTTTCTTT.

The DNA of the CDR3 is TGCGCCAGCAGTGCAATAGCGGGGGGGCTCGGTACGCAGTATTTT. Amino acid sequence: CASSAIAGGLGTQYF. This chain joins TRBV10-1 and TRBJ2-3; 11 bases line up with TRBD2. This CDR3 is built from 15 residues. CDR1 and CDR2 from the germline V gene are WNHNN and SYGVQD (reference sequence). The J segment lost 8 bases and the V segment lost 4 bases, leaving 8 bases of the junction unmatched.

The chain combines TRBV29-1 with TRBJ2-2; 11 nucleotides match TRBD1. The CDR3 totals 13 residues. The V gene end was trimmed by 6 bases and the J gene end by 5 bases; junction bases not matched to a gene: 2. Germline V CDR1 and CDR2: SQVTM, ANQGSEA. CDR3 region: CSVGTGGTGELFF. In DNA, the CDR3 is TGCAGCGTGGGGACAGGGGGTACCGGGGAGCTGTTTTTT.